Listed here is a single T cell receptor beta chain. The data stem from a study of blood T cell repertoires in COVID-19. Study-wide context: Some COVID-19 samples were acute and others convalescent; all came from the United States, Italy and Spain. From T cells, B-cell-depleted T cells, or PBMCs came the material, which was cDNA or gDNA.

Germline V gives CDR1 MNHEY, CDR2 SVGAGI. Trimming took 6 bases from V and 2 from J; bases not matched to a gene: 6. The CDR3 is made up of 15 amino acids. Recruited during active infection, patients (from Seattle) were subsequently followed longitudinally. In the original processing: By means of reference gene primer amplification, nucleated cell counts were estimated. This table comes from immunoSEQ multiplex PCR, and its TCRdb copy is limited to in-frame clones, with some not included. That table gives V, J and clone size, and the DNA gave D and trimming. The sample includes about 99,000 clones, about 90% seen only once; the top ten take around 2.1%.

The chain has TRBV6-5 and TRBJ2-2, with TRBD1 matching 7 bases. The source material was peripheral blood. The TCR originated in a man aged 45-65 years with COVID-19, enrolled during active disease. In DNA form, the CDR3 reads TGTGCCAGCAGCCTGAACAGGGGAAACACCGGGGAGCTGTTTTTT. Its protein product is CASSLNRGNTGELFF.